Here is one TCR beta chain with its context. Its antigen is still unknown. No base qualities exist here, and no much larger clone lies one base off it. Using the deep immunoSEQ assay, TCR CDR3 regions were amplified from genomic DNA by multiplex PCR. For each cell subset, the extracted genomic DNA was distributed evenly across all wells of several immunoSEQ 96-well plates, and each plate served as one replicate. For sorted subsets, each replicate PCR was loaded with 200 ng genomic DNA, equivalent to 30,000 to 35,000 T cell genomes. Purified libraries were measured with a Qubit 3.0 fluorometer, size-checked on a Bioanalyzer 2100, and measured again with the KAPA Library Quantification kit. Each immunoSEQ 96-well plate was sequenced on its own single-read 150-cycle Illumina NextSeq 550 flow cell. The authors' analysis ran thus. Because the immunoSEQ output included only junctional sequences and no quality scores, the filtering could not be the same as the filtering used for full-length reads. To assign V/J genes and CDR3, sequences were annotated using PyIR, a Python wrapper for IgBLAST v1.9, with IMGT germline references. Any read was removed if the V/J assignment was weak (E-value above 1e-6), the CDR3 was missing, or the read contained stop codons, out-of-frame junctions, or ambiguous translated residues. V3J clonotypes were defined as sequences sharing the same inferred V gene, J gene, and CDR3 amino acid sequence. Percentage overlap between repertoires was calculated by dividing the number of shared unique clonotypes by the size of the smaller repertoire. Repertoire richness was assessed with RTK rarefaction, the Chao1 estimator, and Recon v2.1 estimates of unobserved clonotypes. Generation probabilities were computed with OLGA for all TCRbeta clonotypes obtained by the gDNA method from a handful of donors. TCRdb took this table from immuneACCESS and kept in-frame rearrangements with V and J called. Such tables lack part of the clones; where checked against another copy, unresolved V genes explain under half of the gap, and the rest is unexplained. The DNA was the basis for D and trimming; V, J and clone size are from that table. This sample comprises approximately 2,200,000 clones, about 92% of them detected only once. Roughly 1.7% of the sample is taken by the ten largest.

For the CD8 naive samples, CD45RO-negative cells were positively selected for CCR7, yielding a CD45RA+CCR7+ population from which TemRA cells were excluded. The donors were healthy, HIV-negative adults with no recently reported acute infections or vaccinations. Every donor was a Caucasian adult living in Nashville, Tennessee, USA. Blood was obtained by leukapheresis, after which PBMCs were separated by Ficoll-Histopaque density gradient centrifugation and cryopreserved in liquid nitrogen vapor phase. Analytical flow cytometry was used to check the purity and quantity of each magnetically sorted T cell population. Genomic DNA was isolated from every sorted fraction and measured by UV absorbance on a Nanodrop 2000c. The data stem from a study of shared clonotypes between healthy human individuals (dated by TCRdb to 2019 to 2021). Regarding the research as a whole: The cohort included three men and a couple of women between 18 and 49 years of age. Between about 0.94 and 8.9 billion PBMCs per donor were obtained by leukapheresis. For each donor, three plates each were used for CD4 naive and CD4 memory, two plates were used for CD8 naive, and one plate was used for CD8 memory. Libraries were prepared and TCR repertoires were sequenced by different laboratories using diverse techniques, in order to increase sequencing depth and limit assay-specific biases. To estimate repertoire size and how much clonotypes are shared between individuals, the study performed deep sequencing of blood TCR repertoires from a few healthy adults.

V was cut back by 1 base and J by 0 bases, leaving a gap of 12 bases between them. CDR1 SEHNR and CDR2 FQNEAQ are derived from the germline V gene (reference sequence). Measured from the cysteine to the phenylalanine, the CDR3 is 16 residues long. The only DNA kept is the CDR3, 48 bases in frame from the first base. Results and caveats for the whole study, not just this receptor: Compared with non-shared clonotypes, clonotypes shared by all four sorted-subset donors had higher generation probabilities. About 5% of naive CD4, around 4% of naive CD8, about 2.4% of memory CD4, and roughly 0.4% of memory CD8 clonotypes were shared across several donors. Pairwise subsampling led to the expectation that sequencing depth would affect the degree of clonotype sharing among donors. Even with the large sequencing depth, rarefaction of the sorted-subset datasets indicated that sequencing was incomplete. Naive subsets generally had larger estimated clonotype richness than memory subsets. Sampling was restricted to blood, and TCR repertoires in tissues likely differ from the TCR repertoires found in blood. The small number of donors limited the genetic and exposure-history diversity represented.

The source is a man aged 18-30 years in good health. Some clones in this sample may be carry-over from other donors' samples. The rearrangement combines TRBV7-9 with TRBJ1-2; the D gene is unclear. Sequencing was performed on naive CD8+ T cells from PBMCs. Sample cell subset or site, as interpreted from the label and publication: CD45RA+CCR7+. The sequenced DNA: TGTGCCAGCAGCTTAGGGGCAGGTCTTACTAACTATGGCTACACCTTC. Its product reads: CASSLGAGLTNYGYTF.